This TCR beta chain was identified during a study of blood T cell repertoires in COVID-19. Study details: COVID-19 samples from acute and convalescent phases originated in the United States, Italy and Spain.

Looked up from germline, CDR1 is SEHNR and CDR2 is FQNEAQ (reference sequence). The CDR3 totals 15 residues. V lost 3 bases and J lost 4; bases outside the gene matches: 6. Original data processing: The authors estimated nucleated cell counts from reference gene primer amplification. Generated by immunoSEQ multiplex PCR, the TCRdb table keeps only in-frame clones and is missing some. V and J calls and clone size are copied from that table; D and trimming were computed from the DNA. Among roughly 260,000 clones listed, approximately 80% were seen once. The sample consisted of peripheral blood. This chain uses TRBV7-9 with TRBJ1-1; 9 bases match TRBD1. The receptor was derived from a middle-aged woman with active or convalescent COVID-19. CDR3 bases: TGTGCCAGCAGCTTTTGGCCGACAGGGGGCACTGAAGCTTTCTTT. Translation: CASSFWPTGGTEAFF.